This record looks at one TCR beta chain sequence and its context. What it binds is unknown. The isolated RNA, all of it, was reverse transcribed, so expressed TCRB transcripts were what got sequenced. The method was immunoSEQ multiplex PCR; TCRdb's version includes in-frame clones alone and lacks a portion of them. Of about 330,000 clones listed, 11% were seen once; the top ten hold 0.015% to 0.02%. The sample is drawn from a study of beta chain features in type 1 diabetes. The study, taken as a whole, reports: The influence of HLA type on TCRB rearrangement stayed undetermined.

Trimming left V 5 bases short and J 2 bases short, with 19 bases between. The CDR3 runs to 17 residues. Germline CDR1 is SGHVS and CDR2 is FNYEAQ. Averaging about 120 mL, one heparinised blood draw was given by each donor. Naive, central memory, regulatory and stem cell-like memory cells within the CD4+ compartment were sorted using CD45RO/CCR7/CD25/CD127/CD95/CD27. This chain uses TRBV7-6 with TRBJ1-3; D is possibly TRBD1 (5 bases). Sequencing input: naive CD4+ T cells from blood. This TCR was recovered from a woman aged 25 to 45 in good health. The DNA for the CDR3 is TGTGCCAGCAGCCCACCATTGGGAGCGGGGGCTGGAAACACCATATATTTT. Its translation: CASSPPLGAGAGNTIYF.